The sequence of this TCR beta chain was determined in a study of CD8+ T cells in alopecia areata (dated by TCRdb to between 2017 and 2018). For the wider study: The treated patients took part in an open-label pilot trial in which moderate-to-severe alopecia areata was treated with oral tofacitinib at 5 to 10 mg twice daily. High-throughput TCRbeta sequencing was used to examine T cell clonal expansion in alopecia areata in both the C3H/HeJ mouse model and human patients. TCRbeta CDR3 regions were amplified by immunoSEQ multiplex PCR with 35 Vbeta forward and 13 Jbeta reverse primers. Disease severity in treated patients was measured with the SALT score, which quantifies the percentage of affected scalp surface area. Tofacitinib was given for 6 to 18 months, followed by 6 months of follow-up off drug to assess delayed response and recurrence. RNA was extracted with the PAXgene miRNA kit for fixed scalp, the miRNeasy kit for PBMCs, and the RNeasy kit for mouse skin. Scalp tissue and sorted CD4+ and CD8+ peripheral blood T cells from patchy and totalis/universalis alopecia areata patients and from healthy controls were covered by human TCRbeta sequencing. Biopsies were taken from tofacitinib-treated patients at baseline and again at 4 and 24 weeks into treatment, and several of those patients also had a later scalp biopsy. Clonality in the scalp was compared among normal scalp (n=4), patchy alopecia areata scalp (n=8), and alopecia totalis/universalis scalp (n=8). General findings and caveats noted by the study authors: Shared TCR sequences between patients were less evident than in mice, which may be partly attributable to HLA diversity in the patient population. Many expanded lesional clones were found to persist in scalp and blood during tofacitinib treatment, and relapse after treatment cessation may be partly explained by this persistence. Resident alphabeta T cells in normal human skin are also sequenced, complicating scalp TCR repertoire analysis, unlike mouse skin dominated by gammadelta T cells. Because the treated cohort was small and had only one nonresponder, larger studies are needed to examine links between baseline CD8+ expansion and response. Compared with normal scalp, lesional scalp, particularly in alopecia totalis/universalis, had higher clonality and more expanded CD8+ clones, which suggests antigenic drive. Tofacitinib significantly decreased scalp clonality and the number of expanded CD8+ clones among the top 100 scalp clones.

With respect to this clone: This receptor's antigen is unknown. One base away there is no much larger clone; base qualities are not given.

To prepare the library, the immunoSEQ multiplex PCR assay was applied. To provide template for TCR sequencing, every sample had RNA extracted and reverse transcribed into cDNA. First-strand cDNA was synthesized with SuperScript III using a 2:1 mix of oligo-dT and random hexamers. A synthetic immune receptor repertoire was used to measure amplification bias, and any remaining bias was corrected computationally. The paper's data handling went like this. Raw reads were preprocessed to remove errors, and CDR3 was defined according to IMGT conventions as the region from the conserved cysteine to phenylalanine. To get clonality, Shannon entropy was normalized by log2 of the number of productive unique TCRs and the result was subtracted from 1. Scalp TCRbeta sequences were cross-referenced with sorted blood CD4 and CD8 repertoires so that the CD4 or CD8 identity of scalp clones could be inferred. TCRdb took over this immuneACCESS table, retaining in-frame rearrangements with V and J assigned. Such tables are incomplete; in checked studies, under half of the missing clones stem from an unresolved V gene, and the remainder is unexplained. Clone size and the V and J calls come from that table; the DNA yielded D and trimming. The sample yields some 180,000 clones; approximately 51% were counted once. The ten biggest clones cover roughly a tenth of the sample.

V gives up 0 bases and J gives up 0 bases, and the segment between their germline ends measures 14 bases. CDR1 and CDR2 were assigned from the germline V gene as MGHRA and YSYEKL. Counted from cysteine to phenylalanine, this CDR3 has 18 amino acids. The only DNA kept is the CDR3, 54 bases in frame from the first base. Explained via the paper, the treatment or condition label denotes: oral pan-JAK inhibitor, 5-10 mg twice daily. Lesional scalp punch biopsies and peripheral blood were obtained from alopecia areata patients. PBMCs were separated by density centrifugation and stained for CD3, CD4 and CD8, after which CD4+ and CD8+ T cells were sorted on a FACSAria.

The material sequenced was CD8+ T cells sorted from blood, taken at approximately week 51, from a patient treated with tofacitinib. This receptor was obtained from a human donor with alopecia areata. The chain couples TRBV4-1 to TRBJ2-2; the D region possibly corresponds to TRBD2 (6 bases align). CDR3 reads: CASSQDYASEANTGELFF. In nucleotide form, the sequence is TGCGCCAGCAGCCAAGATTATGCTAGCGAGGCGAACACCGGGGAGCTGTTTTTT.